A selection of T cell receptor beta chains follows, all from one sample in a study of human CD8 memory T cell subsets. TCRdb reprocessed the 5' RACE reads and stores each CDR3 protein as one record, lacking DNA. The sample table includes approximately 10,000 distinct CDR3 sequences. Sequenced input: CD8+ T cells from PBMCs. The receptor source for this set is a human donor in good health. Both conserved end residues are part of each CDR3. Only some rows state a clone size, as once, few, many or a class for expanded clones.

size: medium-sized
length: 15
J: TRBJ2-7
V: TRBV6-1
CDR3: CASSVDLAALYEQYF

size: -
length: 13
J: TRBJ2-2
V: TRBV29-1
CDR3: CSVEEWEAGELFF

size: -
length: 14
J: TRBJ1-2
V: TRBV13
CDR3: CASILTGGENGYTF

size: -
length: 16
J: TRBJ2-7
V: TRBV7-9
CDR3: CASSVSTGSPSYEQYF

size: medium-sized
length: 19
J: TRBJ2-1
V: TRBV29-1
CDR3: CSVEGRQGAPGSSYNEQFF

size: -
length: 15
J: TRBJ2-1
V: TRBV2
CDR3: CASSLSGGAFDEQFF

size: -
length: 14
J: TRBJ2-7
V: TRBV7-9
CDR3: CASSLAGGLYEQYF

size: -
length: 14
J: TRBJ2-7
V: TRBV7-2
CDR3: CASSLVATSYEQYF

size: -
length: 14
J: TRBJ1-5
V: TRBV9
CDR3: CASSVKASGQPQHF

size: -
length: 15
J: TRBJ2-5
V: TRBV24-1
CDR3: CATSDSTTVAETQYF

size: -
length: 13
J: TRBJ2-7
V: TRBV14
CDR3: CASRLTGSYEQYF

size: -
length: 15
J: TRBJ2-5
V: TRBV7-9
CDR3: CASSPGQGLGETQYF

size: -
length: 13
J: TRBJ1-5
V: TRBV6-6
CDR3: CASGDRNYQPQHF

size: -
length: 15
J: TRBJ1-2
V: TRBV27
CDR3: CASSFISTGFYGYTF

size: -
length: 13
J: TRBJ1-1
V: TRBV9
CDR3: CASGGGRGQEAFF

size: -
length: 15
J: TRBJ2-7
V: TRBV3-1
CDR3: CASTQAGTSAYEQYF

size: -
length: 13
J: TRBJ1-1
V: TRBV7-9
CDR3: CASSLEGFPEAFF

size: -
length: 13
J: TRBJ2-3
V: TRBV5-4
CDR3: CASSLSGTDTQYF

size: medium-sized
length: 19
J: TRBJ2-1
V: TRBV15
CDR3: CATTDGTGQGSSRNNEQFF

size: -
length: 12
J: TRBJ2-1
V: TRBV29-1
CDR3: CSGEQGFDEQFF

size: -
length: 12
J: TRBJ2-7
V: TRBV10-2
CDR3: CASSTVTYEQYF

size: -
length: 12
J: TRBJ2-1
V: TRBV12-3/TRBV12-4
CDR3: CASSAGDSEQFF

size: -
length: 13
J: TRBJ1-1
V: TRBV20-1
CDR3: CSARDGEHGEAFF

size: -
length: 13
J: TRBJ1-1
V: TRBV2
CDR3: CASSTTVNTEAFF

size: -
length: 15
J: TRBJ1-1
V: TRBV7-9
CDR3: CASSRRYRGNTEAFF

size: -
length: 14
J: TRBJ1-1
V: TRBV6-5
CDR3: CASSGRDREAEAFF

size: -
length: 18
J: TRBJ2-5
V: TRBV4-1
CDR3: CASSQVTSGRVYQETQYF

size: -
length: 14
J: TRBJ1-5
V: TRBV23-1
CDR3: CASSQLDFYQPQHF

size: -
length: 15
J: TRBJ1-5
V: TRBV27
CDR3: CASSPLYRGEQPQHF

size: -
length: 16
J: TRBJ2-1
V: TRBV7-9
CDR3: CASSSLLAGYYNEQFF

size: medium-sized
length: 13
J: TRBJ2-3
V: TRBV25-1
CDR3: CASSAGASDTQYF

size: -
length: 13
J: TRBJ1-2
V: TRBV5-1
CDR3: CASSFKSNYGYTF

size: -
length: 14
J: TRBJ2-7
V: TRBV10-2
CDR3: CASSESWGPYEQYF

size: -
length: 15
J: TRBJ2-2
V: TRBV12-3/TRBV12-4
CDR3: CASSLRLGPPGELFF

size: -
length: 13
J: TRBJ1-1
V: TRBV29-1
CDR3: CSVKQGANTEAFF

size: -
length: 14
J: TRBJ2-7
V: TRBV10-1
CDR3: CASSPRTSRDEQYF

size: -
length: 12
J: TRBJ1-6
V: TRBV28
CDR3: CASSLFNSPLHF

size: medium-sized
length: 15
J: TRBJ2-3
V: TRBV6-1
CDR3: CASSEAQGKGDTQYF

size: medium-sized
length: 13
J: TRBJ2-7
V: TRBV29-1
CDR3: CSVKSSGGYEQYF

size: -
length: 14
J: TRBJ2-1
V: TRBV7-2
CDR3: CASRAVEVYNEQFF

size: -
length: 13
J: TRBJ1-2
V: TRBV5-6
CDR3: CASSSQGNYGYTF

size: -
length: 12
J: TRBJ2-7
V: TRBV2
CDR3: CASSETGREQYF

size: -
length: 14
J: TRBJ2-7
V: TRBV5-8
CDR3: CASSLRGQGTEQYF

size: -
length: 15
J: TRBJ2-1
V: TRBV19
CDR3: CASSPGSGSYNEQFF

size: medium-sized
length: 16
J: TRBJ1-3
V: TRBV28
CDR3: CASSYGGRASGNTIYF

size: -
length: 12
J: TRBJ2-7
V: TRBV5-4
CDR3: CASSRGAYEQYF

size: -
length: 16
J: TRBJ1-6
V: TRBV5-1
CDR3: CASSLDREVYNSPLHF

size: -
length: 12
J: TRBJ2-7
V: TRBV28
CDR3: CASSGQGGEQYF

size: -
length: 17
J: TRBJ2-1
V: TRBV6-2/TRBV6-3
CDR3: CASSTLYRDRDYDEQFF

size: medium-sized
length: 15
J: TRBJ1-4
V: TRBV5-1
CDR3: CASSLSQETNEKLFF

size: medium-sized
length: 13
J: TRBJ2-2
V: TRBV7-9
CDR3: CASSLEGTGELFF

size: -
length: 16
J: TRBJ2-2
V: TRBV4-3
CDR3: CASSPSGTSLGGELFF

size: -
length: 16
J: TRBJ2-1
V: TRBV18
CDR3: CASSPGTEGAYNEQFF

size: -
length: 17
J: TRBJ2-7
V: TRBV7-6
CDR3: CASSWEGSGRARYEQYF